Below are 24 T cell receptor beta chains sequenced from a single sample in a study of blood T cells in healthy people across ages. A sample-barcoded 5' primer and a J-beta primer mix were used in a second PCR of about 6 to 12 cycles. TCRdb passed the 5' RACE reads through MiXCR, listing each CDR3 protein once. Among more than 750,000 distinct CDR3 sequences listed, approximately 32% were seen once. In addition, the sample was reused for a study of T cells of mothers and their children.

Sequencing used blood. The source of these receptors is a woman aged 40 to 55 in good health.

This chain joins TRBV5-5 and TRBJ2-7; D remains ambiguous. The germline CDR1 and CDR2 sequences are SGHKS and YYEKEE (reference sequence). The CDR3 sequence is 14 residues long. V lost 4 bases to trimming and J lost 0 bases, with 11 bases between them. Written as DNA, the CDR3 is TGTGCCAGCAGCCTCGCCAAGAGCTCCTACGAGCAGTACTTC. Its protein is CASSLAKSSYEQYF.

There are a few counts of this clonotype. The CDR3 region is CASSSGGQAGELFF. In DNA, the CDR3 is TGTGCCAGCAGCTCCGGGGGTCAGGCCGGGGAGCTGTTTTTT. The chain couples TRBV7-9 to TRBJ2-2; D is perhaps TRBD2 (6 bases). Germline CDR1 SEHNR, CDR2 FQNEAQ (reference sequence). The CDR3 contains 14 residues. V lost 4 bases, J lost 6 bases, and 12 bases lay in between.

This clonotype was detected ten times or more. In DNA form, the CDR3 reads TGCGCCAGCAGCAGGGGACAGGGCGTCACAGATACGCAGTATTTT. Translated, it gives CASSRGQGVTDTQYF. This rearrangement joins TRBV5-1 to TRBJ2-3, with 9 bases fitting TRBD1. The CDR3 is made up of 15 amino acids. J lost 2 bases, V lost 4 bases, and 5 bases had no gene match. From germline, CDR1 is SGHRS and CDR2 YFSETQ.

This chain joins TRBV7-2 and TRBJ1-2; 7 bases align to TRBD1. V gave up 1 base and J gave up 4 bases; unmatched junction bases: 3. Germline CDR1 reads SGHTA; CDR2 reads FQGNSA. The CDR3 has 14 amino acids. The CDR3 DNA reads TGTGCCAGCAGCTTAGTTTGGACAGGCTATGGCTACACCTTC. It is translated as CASSLVWTGYGYTF.

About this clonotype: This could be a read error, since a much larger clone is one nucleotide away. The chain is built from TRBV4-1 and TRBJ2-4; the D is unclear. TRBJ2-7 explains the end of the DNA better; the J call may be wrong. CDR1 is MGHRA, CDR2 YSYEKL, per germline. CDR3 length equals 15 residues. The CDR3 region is CVSSQVWTEQYEQYF. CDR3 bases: TGCGTCAGCAGCCAAGTGTGGACGGAGCAATACGAGCAGTACTTC.

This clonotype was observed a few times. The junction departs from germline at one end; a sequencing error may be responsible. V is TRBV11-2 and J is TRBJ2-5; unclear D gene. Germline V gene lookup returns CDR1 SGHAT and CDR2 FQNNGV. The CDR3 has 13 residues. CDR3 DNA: TGTGCCAGCAGCTGGCAACGCCAAGAGATCCAGTACTTC. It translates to CASSWQRQEIQYF. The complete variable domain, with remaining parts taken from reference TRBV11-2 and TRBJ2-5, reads EAGVAQSPRYKIIEKRQSVAFWCNPISGHATLYWYQQILGQGPKLLIQFQNNGVVDDSQLPKDRFSAERLKGVDSTLKIQPAKLEDSAVYLCASSWQRQEIQYFGPGTRLLVL.

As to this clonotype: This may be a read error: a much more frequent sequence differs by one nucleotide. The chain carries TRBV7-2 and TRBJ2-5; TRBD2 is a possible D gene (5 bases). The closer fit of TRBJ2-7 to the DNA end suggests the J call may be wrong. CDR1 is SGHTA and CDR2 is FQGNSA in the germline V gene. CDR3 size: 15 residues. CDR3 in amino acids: CASSLDSLEAGEQYF. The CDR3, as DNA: TGTGCCAGCAGCTTAGATTCCCTGGAGGCAGGCGAGCAGTACTTC.

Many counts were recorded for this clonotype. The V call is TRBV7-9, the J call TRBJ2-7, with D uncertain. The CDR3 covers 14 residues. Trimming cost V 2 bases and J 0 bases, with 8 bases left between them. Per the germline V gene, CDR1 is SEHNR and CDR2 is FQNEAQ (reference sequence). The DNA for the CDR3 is TGTGCCAGCAGCTTAATCCCGATCTCCTACGAGCAGTACTTC. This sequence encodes CASSLIPISYEQYF.

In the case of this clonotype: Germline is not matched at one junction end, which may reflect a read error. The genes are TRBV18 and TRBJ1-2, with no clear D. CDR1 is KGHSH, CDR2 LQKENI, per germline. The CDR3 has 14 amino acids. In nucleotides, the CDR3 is TGTGCCAGCTCACCAGAGGCCCTTGGCTATGGCCACACCTTC. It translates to CASSPEALGYGHTF.

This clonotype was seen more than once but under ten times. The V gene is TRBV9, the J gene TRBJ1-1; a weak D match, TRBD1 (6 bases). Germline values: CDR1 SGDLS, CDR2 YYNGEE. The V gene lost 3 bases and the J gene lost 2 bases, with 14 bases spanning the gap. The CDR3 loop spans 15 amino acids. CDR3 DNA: TGTGCCAGCAGCGCCCCACAGGGCTCAAACACTGAAGCTTTCTTT. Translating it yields CASSAPQGSNTEAFF.

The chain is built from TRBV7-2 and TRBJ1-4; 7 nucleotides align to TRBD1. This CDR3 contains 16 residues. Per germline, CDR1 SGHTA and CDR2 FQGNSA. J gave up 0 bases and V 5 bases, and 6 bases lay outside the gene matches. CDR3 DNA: TGTGCCAGCAGCCTCGGACAGGTGGCAACTAATGAAAAACTGTTTTTT. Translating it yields CASSLGQVATNEKLFF.

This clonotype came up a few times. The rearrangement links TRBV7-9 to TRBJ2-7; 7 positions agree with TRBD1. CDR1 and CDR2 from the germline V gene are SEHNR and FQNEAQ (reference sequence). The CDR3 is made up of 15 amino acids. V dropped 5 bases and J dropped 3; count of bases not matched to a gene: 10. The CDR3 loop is CASSPPPRQGYEQYF. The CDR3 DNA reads TGTGCCAGCAGCCCACCCCCTCGACAGGGCTACGAGCAGTACTTC.

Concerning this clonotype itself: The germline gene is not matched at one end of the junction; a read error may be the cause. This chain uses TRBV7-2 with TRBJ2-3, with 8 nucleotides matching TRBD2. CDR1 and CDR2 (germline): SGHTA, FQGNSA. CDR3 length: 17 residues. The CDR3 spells CASGLTEIAGSTDTQYF. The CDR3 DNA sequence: TGTGCCAGCGGCTTAACGGAGATAGCGGGATCCACGGATACGCAGTATTTT. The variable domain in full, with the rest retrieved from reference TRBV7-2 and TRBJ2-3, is GAGVSQSPSNKVTEKGKDVELRCDPISGHTALYWYRQSLGQGLEFLIYFQGNSAPDKSGLPSDRFSAERTGGSVSTLTIQRTQQEDSAVYLCASGLTEIAGSTDTQYFGPGTRLTVL.

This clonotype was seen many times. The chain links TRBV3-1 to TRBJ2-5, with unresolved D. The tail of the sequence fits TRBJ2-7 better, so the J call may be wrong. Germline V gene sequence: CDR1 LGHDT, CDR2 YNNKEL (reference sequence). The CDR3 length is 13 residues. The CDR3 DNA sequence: TGTGCCAGCAGCCAAGCTAGGCGCTTCGAGCAGTACTTC. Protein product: CASSQARRFEQYF.

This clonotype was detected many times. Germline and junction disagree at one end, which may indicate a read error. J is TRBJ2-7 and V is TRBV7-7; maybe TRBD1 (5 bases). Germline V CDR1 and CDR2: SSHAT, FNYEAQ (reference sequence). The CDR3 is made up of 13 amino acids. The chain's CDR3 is CASSLARDYEQYF. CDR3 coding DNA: TGTGCTAGCAGCTTAGCCAGGGACTACGAGCAGTACTTC. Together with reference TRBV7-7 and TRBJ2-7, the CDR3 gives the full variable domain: GAGVSQSPRYKVTKRGQDVTLRCDPISSHATLYWYQQALGQGPEFLTYFNYEAQPDKSGLPSDRFSAERPEGSISTLTIQRTEQRDSAMYRCASSLARDYEQYFGPGTRLTVT.

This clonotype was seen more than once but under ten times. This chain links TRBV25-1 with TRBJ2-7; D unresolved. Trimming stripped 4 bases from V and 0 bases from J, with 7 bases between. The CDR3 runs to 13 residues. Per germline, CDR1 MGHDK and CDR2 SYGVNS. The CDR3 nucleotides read TGTGCCAGCAGTGGACACATCTCCTACGAGCAGTACTTC. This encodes CASSGHISYEQYF.

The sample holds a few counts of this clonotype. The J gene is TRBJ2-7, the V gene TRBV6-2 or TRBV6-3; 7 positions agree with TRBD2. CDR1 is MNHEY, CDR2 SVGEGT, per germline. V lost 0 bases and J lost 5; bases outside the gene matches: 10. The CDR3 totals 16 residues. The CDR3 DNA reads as TGTGCCAGCAGTTACTCCGGGGGGATTCGATCCCACGAGCAGTACTTC. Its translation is CASSYSGGIRSHEQYF.

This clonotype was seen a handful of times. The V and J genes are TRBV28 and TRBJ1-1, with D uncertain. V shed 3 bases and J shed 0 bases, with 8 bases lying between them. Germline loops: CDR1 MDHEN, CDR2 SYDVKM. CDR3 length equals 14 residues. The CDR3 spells CASSLLSMNTEAFF. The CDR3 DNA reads TGTGCCAGCAGTTTGCTATCCATGAACACTGAAGCTTTCTTT. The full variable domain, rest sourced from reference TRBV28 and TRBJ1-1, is DVKVTQSSRYLVKRTGEKVFLECVQDMDHENMFWYRQDPGLGLRLIYFSYDVKMKEKGDIPEGYSVSREKKERFSLILESASTNQTSMYLCASSLLSMNTEAFFGQGTRLTVV.

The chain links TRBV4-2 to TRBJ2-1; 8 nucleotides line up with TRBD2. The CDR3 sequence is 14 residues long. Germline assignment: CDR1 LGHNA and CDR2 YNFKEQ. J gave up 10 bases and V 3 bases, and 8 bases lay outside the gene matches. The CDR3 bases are TGTGCCAGCAGCCAGCTGACTAGCGAAGGAGAGCAGTTCTTC. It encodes CASSQLTSEGEQFF.

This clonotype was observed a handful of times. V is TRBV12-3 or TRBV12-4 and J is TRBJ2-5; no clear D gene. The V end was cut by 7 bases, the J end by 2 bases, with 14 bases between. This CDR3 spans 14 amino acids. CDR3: CASTPREPQETQYF. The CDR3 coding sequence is TGTGCCAGCACCCCCCGCGAACCGCAAGAGACCCAGTACTTC.

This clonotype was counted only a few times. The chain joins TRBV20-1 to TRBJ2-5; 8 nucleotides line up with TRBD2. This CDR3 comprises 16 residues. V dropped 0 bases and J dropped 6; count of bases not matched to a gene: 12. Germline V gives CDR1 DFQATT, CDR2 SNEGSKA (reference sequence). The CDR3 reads CSARDINAAGGKTQYF. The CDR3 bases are TGCAGTGCTAGAGATATAAACGCGGCGGGGGGTAAGACCCAGTACTTC.

CDR3 residues: CASSATSGGAYEQYF. The CDR3 DNA reads TGCGCCAGCAGCGCGACTAGCGGGGGAGCCTACGAGCAGTACTTC. The chain employs TRBV5-1 and TRBJ2-7; 12 bases fit TRBD2. The CDR3 totals 15 residues. Trimming cost V 4 bases and J 2 bases; bases outside gene matches: 4. Germline loops: CDR1 SGHRS, CDR2 YFSETQ.

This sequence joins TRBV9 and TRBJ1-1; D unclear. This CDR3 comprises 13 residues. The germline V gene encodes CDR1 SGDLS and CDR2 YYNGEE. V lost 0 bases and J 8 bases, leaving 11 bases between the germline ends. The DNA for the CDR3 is TGTGCCAGCAGCGTAGGGAGGAACTCAGAAGCTTTCTTT. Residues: CASSVGRNSEAFF.

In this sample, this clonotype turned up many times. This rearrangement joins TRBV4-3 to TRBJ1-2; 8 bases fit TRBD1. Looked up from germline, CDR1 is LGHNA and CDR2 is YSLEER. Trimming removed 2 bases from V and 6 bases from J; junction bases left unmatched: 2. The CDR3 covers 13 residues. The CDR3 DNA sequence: TGCGCCAGCAGCCAATCAGGGGGCGATGGCTACACCTTC. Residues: CASSQSGGDGYTF.